This TCR beta chain was identified in a study of a mutant IDH1 vaccine in newly diagnosed glioma. Study as a whole: Vaccines were begun 4-6 weeks after radiotherapy alone, or with temozolomide cycles. Patients got radiotherapy, temozolomide, or both beforehand, and most got both. The study, taken as a whole, reports: Apparently unrelated to pseudoprogression were changes in the top peripheral T cell clonotypes. Of all patients, 93.3% showed vaccine-induced immune responses.

As to this clone: What it binds is not known.

The germline CDR1 and CDR2 sequences are WSHSY and SAAADI. The CDR3 runs to 14 residues. With 2 bases removed from V and 3 bases from J, the gap between germline ends came to 10 bases. The assay was immunoSEQ multiplex PCR, and TCRdb's table has in-frame clones only and misses some. The table has tens of thousands of clones, 85% seen once. The time point here: week 23, last vaccination. It was 300 ug of mutant IDH1 20-mer peptide that made up each vaccine dose, given with topical imiquimod. The sample in question was PBMCs, obtained from a glioma patient whose treatment included an IDH1 peptide vaccine. This sequence joins TRBV10-2 and TRBJ1-1; maybe TRBD1 (6 bases). The TCR originated in a man aged 25-40 years with glioma. CDR3 protein: CASSEAGADTEAFF. The DNA of the CDR3 is TGCGCCAGCAGTGAGGCGGGGGCCGACACTGAAGCTTTCTTT.